The rows below give T cell receptor beta chains drawn from one sample of a study of shared clonotypes between healthy human individuals. The protocol was immunoSEQ multiplex PCR, while the TCRdb copy is restricted to in-frame clones and leaves out a portion. The repertoire holds around 2.1 million clones, around 95% seen once, with less than 0.15% in the top ten. The specimen sequenced was naive CD4+ T cells sorted from blood. These receptors all stem from a man younger than 35 in good health. The CDR3 runs from the conserved cysteine through the conserved F or W. A D gene is named only where the DNA matches it firmly. Where a row states a size, it is once, few, many or the class of an expanded clone; other rows omit it.

clone_size j_call d_call v_call cdr3_nt cdr3_aa
- TRBJ1-1 - TRBV18 TGTGCCAGCTCACCGGATAGCACTGAAGCTTTCTTT CASSPDSTEAFF
- TRBJ2-5 - TRBV21-1 TGTGCCAGCAGCCTAAGGCAAGAGACCCAGTACTTC CASSLRQETQYF
- TRBJ2-7 TRBD1 TRBV28 TGTGCCAGCAGTTCGACAGGGACCTACGAGCAGTACTTC CASSSTGTYEQYF
- TRBJ1-5 - TRBV28 TGTGCCAGCAGTCAGAGTAGTCAGCCCCAGCATTTT CASSQSSQPQHF
once TRBJ2-1 - TRBV11-2 TGTGCCAGCAGCTTAAGGGGCTCCTACAATGAGCAGTTCTTC CASSLRGSYNEQFF
once TRBJ2-2 - TRBV5-1 TGCGCCAGCAGGGGGATAACCACCGGGGAGCTGTTTTTT CASRGITTGELFF
once TRBJ2-4 TRBD1 TRBV5-1 TGCGCCAGCAGCTCTCAAACAGGGGGAATTAAAAACATTCAGTACTTC CASSSQTGGIKNIQYF
- TRBJ2-6 TRBD1 TRBV6-6 TGTGCCAGCATCCGACAGGGGACCTCTGGGGCCAACGTCCTGACTTTC CASIRQGTSGANVLTF
- TRBJ2-7 - TRBV18 TGTGCCAGCTCAACACAGGGTTCCGAGCAGTACTTC CASSTQGSEQYF
- TRBJ2-7 - TRBV6-1 TGTGCCAGCAGGGCCGGACTGTTGGCTAAGGACGAGCAGTACTTC CASRAGLLAKDEQYF
- TRBJ1-3 TRBD1 TRBV4-3 TGCGCCAGCAGCCTCGGGACAGAGAGCTCTGGAAACACCATATATTTT CASSLGTESSGNTIYF
- TRBJ2-5 - TRBV2 TGTGCCTCCTCCGGAGGAGAGACCCAGTACTTC CASSGGETQYF
- TRBJ2-7 TRBD1 TRBV2 TGTGGCGTCAGGGGGCAAGGATACGAGCAGTACTTC CGVRGQGYEQYF
- TRBJ2-7 - TRBV6-5 TGTGCCAGCAGCATTACAGATAACTACGAGCAGTACTTC CASSITDNYEQYF
few TRBJ2-2 TRBD2 TRBV11-3 TGTGCCAGCAGCCCGGGAGGGCTCAAGAACACCGGGGAGCTGTTTTTT CASSPGGLKNTGELFF
- TRBJ1-6 - TRBV27 TGTGCCAGCAGTTCTCAGAGCTCCTATAATTCACCCCTCCACTTT CASSSQSSYNSPLHF
- TRBJ2-3 - TRBV12-5 TGTGCTAGTGCCCGAGGAGATACGCAGTATTTT CASARGDTQYF
- TRBJ1-2 - TRBV18 TGTGCCAGCTCACCACAACAGGGACTTCTTCAAAACTATGGCTACACCTTC CASSPQQGLLQNYGYTF
- TRBJ2-5 - TRBV11-2 TGTGCCAGCACCACGAGCTCTCGGGAGACCCAGTACTTC CASTTSSRETQYF
once TRBJ2-7 - TRBV28 TGTGCCAGCAGCCCCGATTTCGGCAGGGGCACCTCCTACGAGCAGTACTTC CASSPDFGRGTSYEQYF
- TRBJ2-5 TRBD1 TRBV2 TGTGCCAGCAGTGAGGCCGACAGGGGAAGGATGGGAACCCAGTACTTC CASSEADRGRMGTQYF
- TRBJ1-2 TRBD1 TRBV5-1 TGCGCCAGCAGCCTACGACAGGGTGCTAACTATGGCTACACCTTC CASSLRQGANYGYTF
- TRBJ2-7 - TRBV28 TGTGCCAGCAGTTCTTCCTACTACGAGCAGTACTTC CASSSSYYEQYF
- TRBJ1-3 - TRBV18 TGTGCCAGCTCACCAAATTCCGCCAGCTCTGGAAACACCATATATTTT CASSPNSASSGNTIYF
- TRBJ2-2 - TRBV28 TGTGCCAGCAGACCCACTTGGGGGCGCGCCGGGGAGCTGTTTTTT CASRPTWGRAGELFF
- TRBJ2-5 TRBD2 TRBV2 TGTGCCAGCAGTCTAGCGGGAGTGAGCGAGACCCAGTACTTC CASSLAGVSETQYF
- TRBJ1-1 - TRBV10-1 TGCGCCAGCAGTGGATCTCGGGCGAACACTGAAGCTTTCTTT CASSGSRANTEAFF
- TRBJ2-3 TRBD1 TRBV6-6 TGTGCCAGCAGCGTGCAGGGGGCGCCAGATACGCAGTATTTT CASSVQGAPDTQYF
- TRBJ2-7 - TRBV11-3 TGTGCCAGCAGCTACCGTCCCCGGGACACCGAGCAGTACTTC CASSYRPRDTEQYF
- TRBJ2-5 - TRBV7-2 TGTGCCAGCAGCTTAGACGGGGGAGGAAAGACCCAGTACTTC CASSLDGGGKTQYF
- TRBJ2-7 - TRBV14 TGTGCCAGCAGCCAGTCACTCGGACCCGTTTCCTACGAGCAGTACTTC CASSQSLGPVSYEQYF
- TRBJ1-1 - TRBV20-1 TGCAGTGCCCCCCGCGGCACTGAAGCTTTCTTT CSAPRGTEAFF
- TRBJ2-3 - TRBV5-6 TGTGCCAGCAGCTTGCCCGCGGCATGGGGGGACACAGATACGCAGTATTTT CASSLPAAWGDTDTQYF
- TRBJ2-7 - TRBV2 TGTGCCAGCAGACCAGACTCTCACGAGCAGTACTTC CASRPDSHEQYF
- TRBJ2-4 - TRBV4-1 TGCGCCAGCAGCCAAGTTAGTGAAAACATTCAGTACTTC CASSQVSENIQYF
- TRBJ1-3 - TRBV5-6 TGTGCCAGCAGCTTGTTTCAGGCTAGCTCTGGAAACACCATATATTTT CASSLFQASSGNTIYF
- TRBJ1-6 - TRBV7-8 TGTGCCAGCAGCTTACTGGGGGAGAGCTCCTATAATTCACCCCTCCACTTT CASSLLGESSYNSPLHF
- TRBJ1-1 - TRBV19 TGTGCCAGTATGGAGGTTGGCGGCACTGAAGCTTTCTTT CASMEVGGTEAFF
- TRBJ1-5 - TRBV19 TGTGCCAGTAGTCCCCCCGACAGACGCAATCAGCCCCAGCATTTT CASSPPDRRNQPQHF
- TRBJ1-6 - TRBV5-1 TGCGCCAGCAGCTTGGGGAGTTCAGGGCTGGGGAATTCACCCCTCCACTTT CASSLGSSGLGNSPLHF
- TRBJ2-1 TRBD2 TRBV27 TGTGCCAGCAGTTCAACTAGCGGGAGTGGTGAGCAGTTCTTC CASSSTSGSGEQFF
- TRBJ2-3 - TRBV7-8 TGTGCCAGCAGTTCTGGAGGGTCGGATACGCAGTATTTT CASSSGGSDTQYF